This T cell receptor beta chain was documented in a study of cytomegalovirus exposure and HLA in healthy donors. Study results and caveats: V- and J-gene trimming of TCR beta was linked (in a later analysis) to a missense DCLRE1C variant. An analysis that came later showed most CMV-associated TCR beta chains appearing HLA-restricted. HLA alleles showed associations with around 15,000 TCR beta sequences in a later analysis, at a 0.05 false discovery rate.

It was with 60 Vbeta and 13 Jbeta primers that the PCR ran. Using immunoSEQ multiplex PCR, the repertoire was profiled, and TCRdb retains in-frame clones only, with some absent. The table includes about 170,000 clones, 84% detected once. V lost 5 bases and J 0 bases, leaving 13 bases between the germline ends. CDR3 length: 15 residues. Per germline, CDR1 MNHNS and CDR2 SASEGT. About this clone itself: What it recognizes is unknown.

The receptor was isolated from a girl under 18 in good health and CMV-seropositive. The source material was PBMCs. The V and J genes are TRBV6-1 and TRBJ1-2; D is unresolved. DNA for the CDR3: TGTGCCAGCAGTCCCTCCTTCGGGACTAACTATGGCTACACCTTC. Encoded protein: CASSPSFGTNYGYTF.